Listed here are 18 T cell receptor beta chains from one sample, sequenced in a study of blood T cell repertoires in COVID-19. The assay was immunoSEQ multiplex PCR, and TCRdb's table has in-frame clones only and misses some. The top ten clones hold about 10% of a sample with around 130,000 clones, around 78% of them seen once. Sample: peripheral blood. Receptors originate from a human donor in a cohort sampled during active COVID-19.

The chain recombines TRBV6-5 with TRBJ1-5; tentatively, D is TRBD1 (6 bases). The V end lost 8 bases, the J end lost 0 bases, and 11 bases lay between the germline ends. The CDR3 is 14 residues long. Per germline, CDR1 MNHEY and CDR2 SVGAGI. CDR3 in amino acids: CASGQTYSNQPQHF. The CDR3 nucleotides read TGTGCCAGCGGACAGACTTATAGCAATCAGCCCCAGCATTTT.

This clone was observed a handful of times. The chain combines TRBV4-1 with TRBJ2-1, with 9 positions matching TRBD1. Trimming removed 2 bases from V and 5 bases from J; junction bases left unmatched: 7. The CDR3 spans 16 residues. Germline V gene data show CDR1 as MGHRA and CDR2 as YSYEKL. This CDR3 is CASSQSPGTGNNEQFF. CDR3 DNA sequence: TGCGCCAGCAGCCAATCTCCGGGGACAGGGAACAATGAGCAGTTCTTC.

This clone was found once. This rearrangement joins TRBV30 to TRBJ2-3; 7 nucleotides align to TRBD1. The CDR3 covers 13 residues. Germline CDR1 GTSNPN, CDR2 SVGIG (reference sequence). This CDR3 reads CGLSTGEGDTQYF. CDR3 DNA: TGTGGTCTATCCACAGGGGAAGGGGATACGCAGTATTTT. The variable domain in full, with the rest retrieved from reference TRBV30 and TRBJ2-3, is SQTIHQWPATLVQPVGSPLSLECTVEGTSNPNLYWYRQAAGRGLQLLFYSVGIGQISSEVPQNLSASRPQDRQFILSSKKLLLSDSGFYLCGLSTGEGDTQYFGPGTRLTVL.

The chain combines TRBV5-6 with TRBJ2-5, with D maybe TRBD1 (6 bases). Germline V lookup: CDR1 SGHDT, CDR2 YYEEEE. With 2 bases removed from V and 4 bases from J, the gap between germline ends came to 15 bases. This CDR3 is 15 amino acids long. The CDR3: CASSFGGRLTETQYF. The CDR3 DNA is TGTGCCAGCAGCTTTGGGGGCCGCCTAACAGAGACCCAGTACTTC.

This chain connects TRBV4-1 to TRBJ2-5; 8 bases are a match to TRBD2. The trim removed 1 base at V and 2 bases at J, leaving 12 bases unmatched. This CDR3 spans 18 amino acids. In germline, CDR1 is MGHRA, CDR2 YSYEKL. CDR3 sequence reads: CASSQVVWAGGDQETQYF. The CDR3 DNA is TGCGCCAGCAGCCAAGTTGTATGGGCGGGGGGCGATCAAGAGACCCAGTACTTC.

The chain links TRBV14 to TRBJ2-1, with D possibly matching TRBD1 (6 bases). Per germline, CDR1 SGHDN and CDR2 FVKESK. The V end lost 4 bases, the J end lost 7 bases, and 20 bases lay between the germline ends. The CDR3 has 16 amino acids. CDR3 sequence reads: CASSPGRWGQRNEQFF. The CDR3 DNA is TGTGCCAGCAGCCCCGGCAGGTGGGGGCAACGGAATGAGCAGTTCTTC.

V gene TRBV20-1 combines with J gene TRBJ2-7; D not certain. The CDR3 loop spans 13 amino acids. Germline CDR1 and CDR2: DFQATT and SNEGSKA (reference sequence). The V end lost 3 bases, the J end lost 0 bases, and 9 bases lay between the germline ends. The CDR3 is CSASGANSYEQYF. As DNA, the CDR3 is TGCAGTGCTAGTGGCGCTAACTCCTACGAGCAGTACTTC.

This chain connects TRBV28 to TRBJ1-2, with 7 bases lining up with TRBD1. CDR3 size: 11 residues. Looked up from germline, CDR1 is MDHEN and CDR2 is SYDVKM. The trim removed 6 bases at V and 8 bases at J, leaving 3 bases unmatched. This chain's CDR3 is CASRAGGGYTF. In nucleotides, the CDR3 is TGTGCCAGCAGGGCAGGGGGAGGCTACACCTTC.

The chain is built from TRBV6-1 and TRBJ2-5; D uncertain. Trimming shortened V by 0 bases and J by 0 bases, and 8 bases separated the two germline ends. Germline assignment: CDR1 MNHNS and CDR2 SASEGT. CDR3 size: 15 residues. This chain's CDR3 is CASSEALQDQETQYF. The CDR3 nucleotides are TGTGCCAGCAGTGAAGCCTTACAAGACCAAGAGACCCAGTACTTC.

This clone was detected once. The genes are TRBV6-6 and TRBJ1-1; D is perhaps TRBD1 (6 bases). CDR3 length: 14 residues. Germline CDR1 and CDR2: MNHNY and SVGAGI (reference sequence). V shed 2 bases and J shed 6 bases, with 13 bases lying between them. CDR3 amino acids: CASSYARTDPEAFF. CDR3 coding DNA: TGTGCCAGCAGTTACGCCCGGACAGACCCTGAAGCTTTCTTT.

This clone occurred a few times. The V call is TRBV5-8, the J call TRBJ1-2; TRBD1 agrees at 10 bases. Losses at the gene ends were 4 bases for V and 4 bases for J; bases not matched to a gene: 4. Germline V CDR1 and CDR2: SGHTS, YDEGEE. This CDR3 has 14 residues. This CDR3 is CASSTWTGGYGYTF. CDR3 in DNA: TGTGCCAGCAGCACCTGGACAGGGGGCTATGGCTACACCTTC. Combining the CDR3 with reference TRBV5-8 and TRBJ1-2 gives the whole variable domain EAGVTQSPTHLIKTRGQQATLRCSPISGHTSVYWYQQALGLGLQFLLWYDEGEERNRGNFPPRFSGRQFPNYSSELNVNALELEDSALYLCASSTWTGGYGYTFGSGTRLTVV.

The chain links TRBV30 to TRBJ1-2, with D possibly TRBD1 on 5 matching bases. CDR1 is GTSNPN, CDR2 SVGIG, per germline (reference sequence). The ends were cut back, 0 bases at V and 3 bases at J, with 14 bases in the middle. CDR3 length: 15 residues. Written as DNA, the CDR3 is TGTGCCTGGAGTGTACGAGGCACAGGATACTATGGCTACACCTTC. It is translated as CAWSVRGTGYYGYTF.

This rearrangement joins TRBV5-1 to TRBJ1-1; D not resolved. Trimming shortened V by 0 bases and J by 0 bases, and 6 bases separated the two germline ends. The CDR3 runs 14 residues. CDR1 is SGHRS, CDR2 YFSETQ, per germline. CDR3 protein: CASSLGAVNTEAFF. The CDR3 DNA reads as TGCGCCAGCAGCTTGGGGGCAGTGAACACTGAAGCTTTCTTT.

This chain uses TRBV10-3 with TRBJ2-1; 12 nucleotides agree with TRBD2. After removal of 2 bases from V and 4 bases from J, the junction contained 12 bases not matched to a gene. The CDR3 consists of 19 residues. Germline V gene lookup returns CDR1 ENHRY and CDR2 SYGVKD. This CDR3 reads CAISETTRASGGVYNEQFF. CDR3 DNA sequence: TGTGCCATCAGTGAGACTACTAGGGCTAGCGGGGGGGTTTACAATGAGCAGTTCTTC.

The CDR3 spells CASSLEAGTGGYTEAFF. The CDR3 bases are TGTGCCAGCAGCTTGGAGGCTGGGACAGGGGGCTATACTGAAGCTTTCTTT. J is TRBJ1-1 and V is TRBV5-4, with 12 bases lining up with TRBD1. The CDR3 loop spans 17 amino acids. The V segment lost 0 bases and the J segment 5 bases; nucleotides outside the gene matches: 8. CDR1 SGHNT and CDR2 YYREEE come from the germline V gene (reference sequence).

This clone was seen only once. The DNA for the CDR3 is TGTGCCAGTAGTATAGTAGGGGGTTCATCTAACTATGGCTACACCTTC. Its protein product is CASSIVGGSSNYGYTF. This chain uses TRBV19 with TRBJ1-2, with D perhaps matching TRBD1 (6 bases). CDR1 and CDR2 (germline): LNHDA, SQIVND (reference sequence). This CDR3 region has 16 residues. The V gene lost 1 base and the J gene lost 0 bases, with 12 bases spanning the gap.

The rearrangement uses TRBV7-2 and TRBJ2-1; 11 bases map to TRBD2. Germline values: CDR1 SGHTA, CDR2 FQGNSA. This CDR3 is built from 15 residues. Trimming removed 6 bases from V and 8 bases from J; junction bases left unmatched: 9. CDR3 in amino acids: CASSPLAGAPHEQFF. The CDR3 DNA is TGTGCCAGCAGTCCACTAGCGGGGGCCCCCCATGAGCAGTTCTTC.

The chain couples TRBV10-3 to TRBJ2-3, with 8 nucleotides matching TRBD1. The V gene end was trimmed by 3 bases and the J gene end by 5 bases; junction bases not matched to a gene: 10. This CDR3 has 16 residues. Germline V gives CDR1 ENHRY, CDR2 SYGVKD. CDR3 DNA sequence: TGTGCCATCAGTGAAAGAAACCAGGGGGCGGGAGATACGCAGTATTTT. Protein product: CAISERNQGAGDTQYF.